The clone carrying this T cell receptor (beta chain) has just a few counts. Its specificity is unknown. This entry is derived from a study of T-cell reconstitution after alpha-beta-depleted transplantation in children. Study conclusions and caveats: Some patients owed their high day-60 TCRbeta diversity to surviving recipient T cells and thymic progenitors. Approximately two months post-transplant, alpha-beta T cells reportedly originated from several hundred expanded graft clones. One year after transplant, T-cell counts and diversity came mostly from newly produced T cells.

During its preparation, the TCRbeta library received unique molecular identifiers. TCRdb processed the PCR reads anew with MiXCR; each CDR3 protein has one entry. The table shows under 100,000 distinct CDR3 sequences, with roughly a sixth occurring only once. Germline-derived CDR1 and CDR2 are SGHDT and YYEEEE. Unmatched junction bases numbered 9, after V lost 0 bases and J lost 0 bases. The length of the CDR3 is 18 residues. This chain uses TRBV5-6 with TRBJ1-5; 7 nucleotides line up with TRBD1. The sample here was PBMCs, mostly from graft donor cells, taken 180 days after TCRalphabeta/CD19-depleted stem cell transplant. This receptor was taken from a male patient aged 2-9 years who had a stem cell transplant for acute lymphoblastic leukemia, so the T cells may come from the graft donor. The CDR3 DNA is TGTGCCAGCAGCTTGGCCGTAACAGGGGAATATAGCAATCAGCCCCAGCATTTT. Encoded protein: CASSLAVTGEYSNQPQHF.